The 22 T cell receptor beta chains reported below all come from one sample, sequenced in a study of blood T cell repertoires in COVID-19. TCRdb's copy holds only in-frame clones and misses some; the assay was immunoSEQ multiplex PCR. The sample has 350,000 to 450,000 clones, about 88% seen once. Sequenced input: PBMCs or T cells enriched from blood (not recorded which). The receptor set was obtained from a woman between 18 and 29 years old who had been exposed to COVID-19.

This clone has a single count. This chain connects TRBV28 to TRBJ1-4; TRBD1 is a possible D gene (6 bases). Germline V CDR1 and CDR2: MDHEN, SYDVKM. The CDR3 runs 14 residues. V gave up 6 bases and J gave up 8 bases, with 16 bases separating them. The CDR3 DNA reads as TGTGCCAGCAGCCCCGGACAGTTTTACGAAAAACTGTTTTTT. Translation: CASSPGQFYEKLFF. Full variable domain (missing parts from reference TRBV28 and TRBJ1-4): DVKVTQSSRYLVKRTGEKVFLECVQDMDHENMFWYRQDPGLGLRLIYFSYDVKMKEKGDIPEGYSVSREKKERFSLILESASTNQTSMYLCASSPGQFYEKLFFGSGTQLSVL.

The V call is TRBV7-2, the J call TRBJ2-7, with unresolved D. The CDR3 contains 14 residues. Trimming took 2 bases from V and 3 from J, leaving 11 bases between them. Germline V gene sequence: CDR1 SGHTA, CDR2 FQGNSA. The CDR3 coding sequence is TGTGCCAGCAGCTTACCGCCTAGAAACTACGAGCAGTACTTC. Translated: CASSLPPRNYEQYF.

The chain recombines TRBV28 with TRBJ1-2, with a weak D call TRBD1 (6 bases). Per germline, CDR1 MDHEN and CDR2 SYDVKM. The V gene lost 6 bases and the J gene lost 8 bases, with 16 bases spanning the gap. CDR3 size: 13 residues. Written as DNA, the CDR3 is TGTGCCAGCAGGTTTCAGGGGACGGGGGGCTACACCTTC. Its translation: CASRFQGTGGYTF.

The CDR3 coding sequence is TGTGCCAGCAGTGAACTGACAGGGTCTCATAGCAATCAGCCCCAGCATTTT. It specifies CASSELTGSHSNQPQHF. The chain employs TRBV6-4 and TRBJ1-5; 7 bases match TRBD1. Germline values: CDR1 MRHNA, CDR2 SNTAGT. CDR3 length equals 17 residues. The V segment lost 3 bases and the J segment 0 bases; nucleotides outside the gene matches: 8.

The chain joins TRBV27 to TRBJ2-1; 8 bases line up with TRBD1. Germline CDR1 and CDR2: MNHEY and SMNVEV (reference sequence). The CDR3 is 14 residues long. Trimming took 2 bases from V and 7 from J; bases not matched to a gene: 4. CDR3 protein: CASSLNQGANEQFF. The CDR3 DNA reads as TGTGCCAGCAGTTTAAACCAGGGGGCAAATGAGCAGTTCTTC.

The chain uses TRBV28 and TRBJ1-3, with D uncertain. Trimming removed 3 bases from V and 4 bases from J, with 13 bases in between. The CDR3 runs 15 residues. Germline CDR1 reads MDHEN; CDR2 reads SYDVKM. Here the CDR3 DNA reads TGTGCCAGCAGTTTCTTCTCGGGTTCCGGAAACACCATATATTTT. As protein: CASSFFSGSGNTIYF.

This sequence joins TRBV24-1 and TRBJ2-7; a possible D gene is TRBD2 (6 bases). Germline V gives CDR1 KGHDR, CDR2 SFDVKD. This CDR3 is 15 amino acids long. V was clipped by 4 bases and J by 1 base, with 13 bases between them. In DNA form, the CDR3 reads TGTGCCACCAGTGAGGGCGGGACGGGTTCCTACGAGCAGTACTTC. As protein: CATSEGGTGSYEQYF.

This chain connects TRBV11-3 to TRBJ1-4, with D possibly TRBD1 on 6 matching bases. The CDR3 runs 17 residues. V was cut by 5 bases and J by 7 bases, with 23 bases left in between. Germline V gene data show CDR1 as SGHNT and CDR2 as YENEEA. CDR3 sequence reads: CASSITRDPRGGEKLFF. The CDR3 DNA reads as TGTGCCAGCAGCATAACACGGGACCCCCGAGGGGGTGAAAAACTGTTTTTT.

This chain connects TRBV5-1 to TRBJ2-2, with 8 bases lining up with TRBD2. There are 14 residues in the CDR3. Germline loops: CDR1 SGHRS, CDR2 YFSETQ. V was pared by 4 bases and J by 7 bases, with 6 bases of the junction left unmatched. The CDR3 coding sequence is TGCGCCAGCAGCCTAGGTAGCGGGAACGGGGAGCTGTTTTTT. This sequence encodes CASSLGSGNGELFF.

V usage is TRBV18 and J usage is TRBJ2-7, with 7 positions matching TRBD1. From germline, CDR1 is KGHSH and CDR2 LQKENI. Trimming cost V 5 bases and J 0 bases; bases outside gene matches: 4. The CDR3 covers 14 residues. CDR3 sequence: CASSSPGGSYEQYF. CDR3 bases: TGTGCCAGCTCATCCCCAGGGGGCTCCTACGAGCAGTACTTC.

This chain joins TRBV27 and TRBJ2-7; D perhaps matches TRBD1 (5 bases). Trimming took 6 bases from V and 2 from J, leaving 14 bases between them. Per the germline V gene, CDR1 is MNHEY and CDR2 is SMNVEV (reference sequence). The CDR3 spans 14 residues. The CDR3 is CASRGATEAYEQYF. CDR3 sequence (DNA): TGTGCCAGCAGAGGGGCGACAGAGGCCTACGAGCAGTACTTC.

The chain links TRBV9 to TRBJ2-3; 9 bases are a match to TRBD2. From germline, CDR1 is SGDLS and CDR2 YYNGEE. The CDR3 has 15 amino acids. V shed 3 bases, J shed 7 bases, and the junction held 9 bases outside the gene matches. The CDR3 DNA reads as TGTGCCAGCAGCGATAGCGGGGGCTCCCCCAATACGCAGTATTTT. Its protein product is CASSDSGGSPNTQYF.

The gene calls are TRBV4-1 and TRBJ2-3; D gene uncertain. The V gene lost 6 bases and the J gene lost 2 bases, with 12 bases spanning the gap. The CDR3 runs to 14 residues. The germline CDR1 and CDR2 sequences are MGHRA and YSYEKL. CDR3 DNA: TGCGCCAGCAGAGAGATCGACTTCACAGATACGCAGTATTTT. Translated, it gives CASREIDFTDTQYF.

This clone has only one observation. The CDR3 protein is CASSENFYNSPLHF. For the CDR3, the DNA is TGTGCCAGCAGCGAGAATTTCTATAATTCACCCCTCCACTTT. This chain joins TRBV5-6 and TRBJ1-6; D is unresolved. CDR3 length: 14 residues. Germline lookup yields CDR1 SGHDT and CDR2 YYEEEE. With 4 bases removed from V and 3 bases from J, the gap between germline ends came to 8 bases.

The V and J genes are TRBV6-4 and TRBJ1-2; 7 bases are a match to TRBD1. The CDR3 loop spans 13 amino acids. The V segment lost 6 bases and the J segment 1 base; nucleotides outside the gene matches: 2. CDR1 and CDR2 from the germline V gene are MRHNA and SNTAGT. The CDR3 reads CASSQGGNYGYTF. The DNA for the CDR3 is TGTGCCAGCAGCCAGGGGGGTAACTATGGCTACACCTTC.

The CDR3 bases are TGTGCCAGCAGTTTTCCTACCAATGAGCAGTTCTTC. This sequence encodes CASSFPTNEQFF. The chain has TRBV28 and TRBJ2-1; D is ambiguous. The CDR3 is 12 residues long. V lost 3 bases and J lost 6, with 6 bases in between. Per the germline V gene, CDR1 is MDHEN and CDR2 is SYDVKM.

This chain connects TRBV28 to TRBJ2-5; 7 bases match TRBD2. Germline-derived CDR1 and CDR2 are MDHEN and SYDVKM. This CDR3 spans 14 amino acids. V shed 7 bases and J 3 bases; nucleotides not matched to a gene: 8. The CDR3 bases are TGTGCCAGCACCGATCTCGGACTAGAAGAGACCCAGTACTTC. As protein: CASTDLGLEETQYF.

The V call is TRBV6-5, the J call TRBJ2-7; 8 nucleotides line up with TRBD1. There are 13 residues in the CDR3. Germline V gene sequence: CDR1 MNHEY, CDR2 SVGAGI. V lost 8 bases to trimming and J lost 4 bases; unmatched junction nucleotides: 7. The CDR3 bases are TGTGCCAGCCGCCAGGACAGGGAATACGAGCAGTACTTC. Its protein product is CASRQDREYEQYF.

The V gene is TRBV28, the J gene TRBJ2-3, with TRBD2 matching 8 bases. The CDR3 is made up of 14 amino acids. With V trimmed by 5 bases and J by 5 bases, 6 bases remained unmatched. The germline V gene encodes CDR1 MDHEN and CDR2 SYDVKM. The CDR3 DNA follows: TGTGCCAGCAGTACCCCCGGGACTAGAGATACGCAGTATTTT. Protein product: CASSTPGTRDTQYF.

V and J are TRBV5-5 and TRBJ1-1; no clear D. The CDR3 totals 13 residues. Germline CDR1 and CDR2: SGHKS and YYEKEE (reference sequence). Deletions cut 4 bases from V and 0 bases from J, with 7 bases between. The CDR3 region has the DNA TGTGCCAGCAGCGTAGATATGAACACTGAAGCTTTCTTT. Its protein is CASSVDMNTEAFF. Together with reference TRBV5-5 and TRBJ1-1, the CDR3 gives the full variable domain: DAGVTQSPTHLIKTRGQQVTLRCSPISGHKSVSWYQQVLGQGPQFIFQYYEKEERGRGNFPDRFSARQFPNYSSELNVNALLLGDSALYLCASSVDMNTEAFFGQGTRLTVV.

This chain connects TRBV13 to TRBJ2-7, with 11 nucleotides matching TRBD1. CDR1 and CDR2 (germline): PRHDT, FYEKMQ (reference sequence). The CDR3 runs 15 residues. V was clipped by 5 bases and J by 2 bases; unmatched bases: 5. CDR3 sequence: CASSGTDRGPYEQYF. The CDR3 DNA sequence: TGTGCCAGCAGCGGGACGGACAGGGGGCCCTACGAGCAGTACTTC.

The chain is built from TRBV7-9 and TRBJ1-1; D perhaps matches TRBD1 (6 bases). Deletions cut 5 bases from V and 5 bases from J, with 18 bases between. Looked up from germline, CDR1 is SEHNR and CDR2 is FQNEAQ (reference sequence). This CDR3 spans 15 amino acids. The CDR3 DNA reads TGTGCCAGCAGCAAAATCGCCGGTAGGGGGACTGAAGCTTTCTTT. Its protein product is CASSKIAGRGTEAFF.